This TCR beta chain was profiled in a study of blood T cell repertoires in COVID-19. About the study: Acute and convalescent COVID-19 specimens originated in the United States, Italy and Spain. From T cells, B-cell-depleted T cells, or PBMCs came the material, which was cDNA or gDNA.

Under the authors' procedure: It was from reference gene primer amplification that nucleated cell counts were estimated. Some clones are missing from TCRdb's copy, which holds only in-frame ones; the method was immunoSEQ multiplex PCR. From that table come the V and J calls and clone size; the DNA was used to work out D and trimming. The table records about 180,000 clones, roughly 80% of them present only once. The CDR3 loop spans 18 amino acids. Germline V gives CDR1 LNHDA, CDR2 SQIVND (reference sequence). Trimming stripped 1 base from V and 3 bases from J, with 19 bases between. The V gene is TRBV19, the J gene TRBJ2-4; D may be TRBD2 (6 bases). This receptor was identified in a human donor in a cohort sampled during active COVID-19. Input material: peripheral blood. Here the CDR3 reads CASSIAPRGSIDKNIQYF. DNA for the CDR3: TGTGCCAGTAGTATAGCTCCTCGGGGGAGTATTGACAAAAACATTCAGTACTTC.